This is a list of T cell receptor beta chains from one sample in a study of blood T cell repertoires in COVID-19. Sequencing used immunoSEQ multiplex PCR; TCRdb keeps in-frame clones, though not all of them. The sample yields under 170,000 clones, around 84% seen once. Sample: peripheral blood. All receptors come from a man between 70 and 80 years old with acute or convalescent COVID-19. Both conserved end residues are part of each CDR3. The order of the fields is clone size, V gene, D gene, J gene, CDR3 DNA, CDR3 protein. The D gene is left open where the match is weak. Clone sizes are given selectively: once, few, many, or a class where the clone is expanded.

NA	TRBV7-2	TRBD2	TRBJ2-1	TGTGCCAGCAGCCGTACCGGGACTAGCGAATACAATGAGCAGTTCTTC	CASSRTGTSEYNEQFF
NA	TRBV5-4	TRBD1	TRBJ1-6	TGTGCCAGCAGGGGGGACAGGGGGAGCTCCTATAATTCACCCCTCCACTTT	CASRGDRGSSYNSPLHF
once	TRBV4-1	NA	TRBJ1-3	TGCGCCAGCAGCCTCGAACCACCGGGACTTAACTCTGGAAACACCATATATTTT	CASSLEPPGLNSGNTIYF
NA	TRBV7-2	NA	TRBJ1-5	TGTGCCAGCAGCCCTAGGGGGGGTCCGAATTTCAATCAGCCCCAGCATTTT	CASSPRGGPNFNQPQHF
NA	TRBV29-1	TRBD1	TRBJ2-5	TGCAGCGCTACGGGACAGGGAGGATCAGAGACCCAGTACTTC	CSATGQGGSETQYF
NA	TRBV11-2	NA	TRBJ1-2	TGTGCCAGCAGCGGCAGCGGGGGGAATAGCTATGGCTACACCTTC	CASSGSGGNSYGYTF
NA	TRBV5-1	NA	TRBJ2-5	TGCGCCAGCAGCGGGGGACTCGGGGAGACCCAGTACTTC	CASSGGLGETQYF
NA	TRBV2	TRBD2	TRBJ2-7	TGTGCCAGCAGTCCGAGGGGTAGGACTAGCGGGAGGGCCGGTGCCTACGAGCAGTACTTC	CASSPRGRTSGRAGAYEQYF
NA	TRBV28	NA	TRBJ1-2	TGTGCCAGCGGGCAAAACTATGGCTACACCTTC	CASGQNYGYTF
NA	TRBV28	NA	TRBJ1-1	TGTGCCAGCAGTCCATCCGGGGGGGGAATCACTGAAGCTTTCTTT	CASSPSGGGITEAFF
NA	TRBV4-2	NA	TRBJ1-2	TGTGCCAGCAGCCCCAATGAGGGTGGCTACACCTTC	CASSPNEGGYTF
NA	TRBV3-1/TRBV3-2	NA	TRBJ2-1	TGTGCCAGCAGCCAAGACTCAAACCGAGGACAGTTCTTC	CASSQDSNRGQFF
NA	TRBV7-2	NA	TRBJ1-4	TGTGCCAGCAGCCTGGGCGGGGAAAGGGGTGAAAAACTGTTTTTT	CASSLGGERGEKLFF
few	TRBV7-9	NA	TRBJ1-6	TGTGCCAGCAGCTTAGAGGGGTATCATTCACCCCTCCACTTT	CASSLEGYHSPLHF
NA	TRBV7-3	NA	TRBJ1-6	TGTGCCAGCAGTTCCGGGACTGTGAGATCACCCCTCCACTTT	CASSSGTVRSPLHF
NA	TRBV14	TRBD1	TRBJ2-7	TGTGCCAGCAGTAAAGCAGGGGGCGACGAGCAGTACTTC	CASSKAGGDEQYF
NA	TRBV27	NA	TRBJ1-3	TGTGCCAGCAGTCCTAGGGCAGGGCAAGGAAACACCATATATTTT	CASSPRAGQGNTIYF
NA	TRBV9	NA	TRBJ1-1	TGTGCCAGCAGCCTCGGGGACACTGAAGCTTTCTTT	CASSLGDTEAFF
NA	TRBV18	TRBD2	TRBJ2-1	TGTGCCAGCTCACCACCTAACCTAGCGGGAGCTGATGAGCAGTTCTTC	CASSPPNLAGADEQFF
NA	TRBV2	NA	TRBJ1-3	TGTGCCAGCACCTTGGAGGGTTTTTCTGGAAACACCATATATTTT	CASTLEGFSGNTIYF
few	TRBV6-1	NA	TRBJ1-5	TGTGCCAGCAGTGAGGACTTTCGCGTCCGGGCGAGCAATCAGCCCCAGCATTTT	CASSEDFRVRASNQPQHF
once	TRBV19	NA	TRBJ1-1	TGTGCCAGTAGTATTAGCATCCAACGAGGGACTGAAGCTTTCTTT	CASSISIQRGTEAFF
NA	TRBV9	NA	TRBJ2-5	TGTGCCAGCAGCGTAGATCACAGGGTTGAGACCCAGTACTTC	CASSVDHRVETQYF
NA	TRBV19	TRBD1	TRBJ1-5	TGTGCCAGTAGTATTGCCCGACGACGGACAGGGGGGGCGAGGAATAGCAATCAGCCCCAGCATTTT	CASSIARRRTGGARNSNQPQHF
few	TRBV19	NA	TRBJ2-7	TGTGCCAGTAGTTGGCCCCAGCGGCCCCTCGAGCAGTACTTC	CASSWPQRPLEQYF
NA	TRBV4-1	NA	TRBJ1-1	TGCGCCAGCAGCCAAGAGGGCCAGGGCACTGAAGCTTTCTTT	CASSQEGQGTEAFF
NA	TRBV7-9	NA	TRBJ2-3	TGTGCCAGCAGCTTAGATGCAGGCACAGATACGCAGTATTTT	CASSLDAGTDTQYF
NA	TRBV24-1	TRBD2	TRBJ2-7	TGTGCCACCGCGTCGGGGGGGGAGCAGTACTTC	CATASGGEQYF
NA	TRBV6-5	TRBD1	TRBJ2-5	TGTGCCAGCAGGTCGGACAGGGAAGTAGAGACCCAGTACTTC	CASRSDREVETQYF
NA	TRBV19	TRBD1	TRBJ2-2	TGTGCCAGTAGTATAGATCAAAACAGGGGGTCCGGGGAGCTGTTTTTT	CASSIDQNRGSGELFF
NA	TRBV19	TRBD1	TRBJ1-5	TGTGCCAGTAGCCAGGACAGGGAAAGGGGTCAGCCCCAGCATTTT	CASSQDRERGQPQHF
NA	TRBV29-1	NA	TRBJ2-3	TGCAGCGTTGATAACCAGTATACGCAGTATTTT	CSVDNQYTQYF
NA	TRBV10-2	NA	TRBJ2-7	TGCGCCAGCAGACTAGGCCCTCGGGAGCAGTACTTC	CASRLGPREQYF
NA	TRBV3-1/TRBV3-2	NA	TRBJ1-1	TGTGCCAGCAGATCGGACAAGAACACTGAAGCTTTCTTT	CASRSDKNTEAFF
once	TRBV5-4	TRBD1	TRBJ2-2	TGTGCCAGCAGCTTCCGGGACAGGCGCACCGGGGAGCTGTTTTTT	CASSFRDRRTGELFF
NA	TRBV5-1	NA	TRBJ2-4	TGCGCCAGCAGCTTAGGGGCGGGGATAAACATTCAGTACTTC	CASSLGAGINIQYF
NA	TRBV5-1	NA	TRBJ1-2	TGCGCCAGCAGCGCGCGGGGTGGGGACCACTATGGCTACACCTTC	CASSARGGDHYGYTF
NA	TRBV4-1	TRBD2	TRBJ2-7	TGCGCCAGCAGCCAGGAGCGGGGACCTTACTACGAGCAGTACTTC	CASSQERGPYYEQYF
NA	TRBV28	NA	TRBJ2-3	TGTGCCAGCAGTTCGGGGAACGCCATATCGGATACGCAGTATTTT	CASSSGNAISDTQYF
NA	TRBV13	TRBD1	TRBJ1-2	TGTGCCGGCAGTTATACAGGGGGCGCGGGCTATGGCTACACCTTC	CAGSYTGGAGYGYTF
NA	TRBV7-9	TRBD1	TRBJ1-4	TGTGCCAGCAGTTCAGAGGGGGCCAGGGAAAAACTGTTTTTT	CASSSEGAREKLFF
few	TRBV30	TRBD1	TRBJ1-6	TGTGCCTGCTCGAGGGGACAGAATTCACCCCTCCACTTT	CACSRGQNSPLHF
NA	TRBV6-5	NA	TRBJ2-7	TGTGCCACCCTGCGGGGGCGGGAGCAGTACTTC	CATLRGREQYF
NA	TRBV7-9	NA	TRBJ1-2	TGTGCCAGCAGCTTAGCGGGGGGGCAGGCAAACTATGGCTACACCTTC	CASSLAGGQANYGYTF
many	TRBV11-2	NA	TRBJ2-3	TGTGCCAGCAGCTTAGACGGGAGCCGGGATACGCAGTATTTT	CASSLDGSRDTQYF
once	TRBV15	TRBD1	TRBJ2-7	TGTGCCACCAGCACAACAGGGGGCTTCTCCGAGCAGTACTTC	CATSTTGGFSEQYF
NA	TRBV29-1	NA	TRBJ1-1	TGCAGCGTTGAACAGGGTTGGACTGAAGCTTTCTTT	CSVEQGWTEAFF
NA	TRBV28	NA	TRBJ1-2	TGTGCCAGCAGTTTTCTCGCAGGGTCAGGATCTAACTATGGCTACACCTTC	CASSFLAGSGSNYGYTF
NA	TRBV12-3/TRBV12-4	NA	TRBJ2-1	TGTGCCAGCAAAATTTGGGCGCGTGAGCAGTTCTTC	CASKIWAREQFF
NA	TRBV14	NA	TRBJ2-6	TGTGCCAGCAGCCGTGTGGGGGCCGCTCTATCTGGGGCCAACGTCCTGACTTTC	CASSRVGAALSGANVLTF
NA	TRBV28	TRBD1	TRBJ1-4	TGTGCCAGCAGGGAAAACAGGGGTTTGACTAATGAAAAACTGTTTTTT	CASRENRGLTNEKLFF
NA	TRBV6-5	NA	TRBJ2-4	TGTGCCAGCAGTTACGGGCCAAACCTAGCCAAAAACATTCAGTACTTC	CASSYGPNLAKNIQYF
NA	TRBV7-9	NA	TRBJ1-1	TGTGCCAGCAGCTTAGCGATGGGACAGAACACTGAAGCTTTCTTT	CASSLAMGQNTEAFF
few	TRBV11-2	NA	TRBJ2-1	TGTGCCAGCAGCTTAGACAGAAACAATGAGCAGTTCTTC	CASSLDRNNEQFF
NA	TRBV11-3	NA	TRBJ2-2	TGTGCCAGCAGCTTAGGGCTAGCAGCGAACACCGGGGAGCTGTTTTTT	CASSLGLAANTGELFF
once	TRBV27	NA	TRBJ1-6	TGTGCCAGCAAGCGACTGATGAATTCACCCCTCCACTTT	CASKRLMNSPLHF
NA	TRBV24-1	NA	TRBJ2-1	TGTGCCACGGCCGCGGAAGACAATGAGCAGTTCTTC	CATAAEDNEQFF